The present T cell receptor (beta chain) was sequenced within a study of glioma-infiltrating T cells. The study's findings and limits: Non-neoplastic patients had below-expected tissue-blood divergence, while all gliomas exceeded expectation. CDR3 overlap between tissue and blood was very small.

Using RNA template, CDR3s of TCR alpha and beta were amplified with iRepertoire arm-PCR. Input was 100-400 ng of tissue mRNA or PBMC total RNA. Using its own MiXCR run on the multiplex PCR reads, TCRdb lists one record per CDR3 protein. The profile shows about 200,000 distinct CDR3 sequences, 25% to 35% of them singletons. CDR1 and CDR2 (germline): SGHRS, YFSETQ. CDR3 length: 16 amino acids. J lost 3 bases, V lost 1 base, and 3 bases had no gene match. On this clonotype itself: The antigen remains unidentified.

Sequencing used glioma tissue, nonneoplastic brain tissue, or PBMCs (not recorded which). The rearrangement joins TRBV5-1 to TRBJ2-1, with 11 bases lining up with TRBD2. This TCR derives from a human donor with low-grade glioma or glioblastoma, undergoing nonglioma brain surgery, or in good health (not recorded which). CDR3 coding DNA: TGCGCCAGCAGCTTGCCCGGGACTAGCGGCTACAATGAGCAGTTCTTC. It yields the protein CASSLPGTSGYNEQFF.